The subject of this entry is one TCR beta chain. This entry is derived from a study of shared clonotypes between healthy human individuals. Germline CDR1 SNHLY, CDR2 FYNNEI. V was pared by 6 bases and J by 9 bases, with 9 bases of the junction left unmatched. The CDR3 totals 14 residues. Generated by immunoSEQ multiplex PCR, the TCRdb table keeps only in-frame clones and is missing some. The table lists 800,000 to 1,200,000 clones, about 84% of them singletons. V usage is TRBV2 and J usage is TRBJ2-1; 9 bases fit TRBD2. Sequencing was carried out using memory CD4+ T cells from PBMCs. The sample's subset: CD45RA-negative fraction. The source is a man aged 18 to 29 in good health. Some clones in this sample may be carry-over from other donors' samples. CDR3 loop: CASRTGTSSSEQFF. In nucleotides, the CDR3 is TGTGCCAGCAGGACCGGGACTAGCTCATCTGAGCAGTTCTTC.